This T cell receptor beta chain was recovered during a study of shared clonotypes between healthy human individuals. For this clone: Its specificity is not known.

There are 16 residues in the CDR3. The germline V and J ends were trimmed by 5 bases and 0 bases, with 13 bases remaining between them. CDR1 is LNHDA, CDR2 SQIVND, per germline (reference sequence). Repertoires were generated with immunoSEQ multiplex PCR, while TCRdb's copy carries only in-frame clones and drops some. The repertoire holds roughly 2,000,000 clones, 93% seen once, with 1.5% to 2% in the top ten. Study-wide results and limits: Specimens sampled were limited to blood, with tissue repertoires likely differing. Rarefaction indicated that sorted-subset sequencing remained incomplete although depth was large. Relative to memory subsets, naive subsets generally showed larger estimated richness.

CD45RO-negative, CCR7-selected cells formed the naive CD8 fraction, which excluded terminally differentiated effector memory CD45RA+ cells. Source material: naive CD8+ T cells from PBMCs. The gene calls are TRBV19 and TRBJ1-4; D uncertain. This clonotype was obtained from a man in his late teens or twenties in good health. Some clones in this sample may be carry-over from other donors' samples. The CDR3 DNA sequence: TGTGCCAGTAGTTCGCTCGTGTTGACAACTAATGAAAAACTGTTTTTT. It yields the protein CASSSLVLTTNEKLFF.